This T cell receptor (beta chain) was obtained from a study of PD-1 blockade in classical Hodgkin lymphoma. Each and every patient relapsed after autologous stem cell transplantation, and patients got differing brentuximab vedotin exposure. On this clone: Its specificity is unknown.

Overall study results and limits: A significant rise in TCR diversity was seen by C4D1 for CD4+ cells but not for CD8+ cells.

TCRdb's copy holds only in-frame clones and misses some; the assay was immunoSEQ multiplex PCR. The sample includes some 84,000 clones, about nine tenths seen only once; the top ten take around 2.4%. Losses at the gene ends were 4 bases for V and 6 bases for J; bases not matched to a gene: 8. Germline assignment: CDR1 MNHEY and CDR2 SMNVEV (reference sequence). This CDR3 is 15 amino acids long. The source material was peripheral blood mononuclear cells (PBMCs), sampled before the second cycle of nivolumab. This chain joins TRBV27 and TRBJ2-3; 9 nucleotides line up with TRBD2. The source of this sequence is a human donor with classical Hodgkin lymphoma. The CDR3 nucleotides read TGTGCCAGCAGTTCCCCGGGACTAGCCCTTGATACGCAGTATTTT. Protein: CASSSPGLALDTQYF.